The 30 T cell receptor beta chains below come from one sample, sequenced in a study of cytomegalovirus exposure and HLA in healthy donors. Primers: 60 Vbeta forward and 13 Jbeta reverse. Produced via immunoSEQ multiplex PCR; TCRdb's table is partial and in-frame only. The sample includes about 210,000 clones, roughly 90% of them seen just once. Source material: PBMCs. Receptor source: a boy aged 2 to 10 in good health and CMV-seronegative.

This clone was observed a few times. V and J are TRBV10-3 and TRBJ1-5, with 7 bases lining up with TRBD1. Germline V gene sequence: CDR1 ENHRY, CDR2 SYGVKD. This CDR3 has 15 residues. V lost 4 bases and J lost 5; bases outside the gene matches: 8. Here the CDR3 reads CAISGVGGGDQPQHF. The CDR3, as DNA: TGTGCCATCAGTGGTGTAGGGGGCGGGGATCAGCCCCAGCATTTT.

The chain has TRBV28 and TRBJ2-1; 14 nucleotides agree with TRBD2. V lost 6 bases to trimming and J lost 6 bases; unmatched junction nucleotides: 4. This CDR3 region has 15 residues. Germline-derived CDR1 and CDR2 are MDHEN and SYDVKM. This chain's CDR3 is CASRGGLAGVNEQFF. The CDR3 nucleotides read TGTGCCAGCAGGGGGGGACTAGCGGGAGTCAATGAGCAGTTCTTC.

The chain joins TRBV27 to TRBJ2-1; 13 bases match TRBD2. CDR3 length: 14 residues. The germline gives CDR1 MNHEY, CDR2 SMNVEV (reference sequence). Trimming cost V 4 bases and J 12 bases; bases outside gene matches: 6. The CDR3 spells CASSSGTSGNWQFF. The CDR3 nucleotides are TGTGCCAGCAGTTCCGGGACTAGCGGGAATTGGCAGTTCTTC.

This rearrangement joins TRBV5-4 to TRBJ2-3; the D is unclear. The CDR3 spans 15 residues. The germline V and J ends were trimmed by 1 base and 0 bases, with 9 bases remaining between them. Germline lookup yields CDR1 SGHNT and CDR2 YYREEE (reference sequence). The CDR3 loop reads CASSLSKLSTDTQYF. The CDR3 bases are TGTGCCAGCAGCTTGTCGAAGCTGAGCACAGATACGCAGTATTTT.

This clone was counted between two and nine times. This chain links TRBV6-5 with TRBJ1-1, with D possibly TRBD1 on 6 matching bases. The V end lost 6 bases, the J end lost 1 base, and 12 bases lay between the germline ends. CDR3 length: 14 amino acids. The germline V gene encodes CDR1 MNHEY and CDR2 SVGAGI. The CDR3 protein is CASSLRQENTEAFF. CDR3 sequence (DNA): TGTGCCAGCAGCCTACGACAGGAGAACACTGAAGCTTTCTTT.

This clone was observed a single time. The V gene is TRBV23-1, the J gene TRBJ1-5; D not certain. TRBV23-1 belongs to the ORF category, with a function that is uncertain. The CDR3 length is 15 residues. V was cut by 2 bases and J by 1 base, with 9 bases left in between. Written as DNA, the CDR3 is TGCGCCAGCAGTCAAGATTCCGGGAGCAATCAGCCCCAGCATTTT. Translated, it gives CASSQDSGSNQPQHF.

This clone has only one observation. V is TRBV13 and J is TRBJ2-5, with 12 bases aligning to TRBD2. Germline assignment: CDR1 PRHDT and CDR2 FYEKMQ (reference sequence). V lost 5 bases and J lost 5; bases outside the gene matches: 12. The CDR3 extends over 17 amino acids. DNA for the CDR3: TGTGCCAGCAGCCGCCGACTAGCGGGGGAAGGCGAGGAGACCCAGTACTTC. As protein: CASSRRLAGEGEETQYF.

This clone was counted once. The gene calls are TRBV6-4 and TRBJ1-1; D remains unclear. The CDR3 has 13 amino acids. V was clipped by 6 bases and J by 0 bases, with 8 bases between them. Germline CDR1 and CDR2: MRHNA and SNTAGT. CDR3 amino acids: CASSDPVNTEAFF. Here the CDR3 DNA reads TGTGCCAGCAGCGACCCGGTGAACACTGAAGCTTTCTTT.

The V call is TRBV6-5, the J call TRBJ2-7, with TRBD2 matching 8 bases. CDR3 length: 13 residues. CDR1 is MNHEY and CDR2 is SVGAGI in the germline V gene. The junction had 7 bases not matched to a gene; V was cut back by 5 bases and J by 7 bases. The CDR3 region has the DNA TGTGCCAGCAGTAAGGGACTAGTTGGTGAGCAGTACTTC. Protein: CASSKGLVGEQYF.

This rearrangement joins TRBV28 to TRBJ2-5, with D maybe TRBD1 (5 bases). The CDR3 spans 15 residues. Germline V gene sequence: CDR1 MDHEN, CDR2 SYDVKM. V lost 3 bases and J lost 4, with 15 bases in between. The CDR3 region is CASSFTPVGPETQYF. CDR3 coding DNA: TGTGCCAGCAGTTTTACGCCGGTGGGGCCAGAGACCCAGTACTTC.

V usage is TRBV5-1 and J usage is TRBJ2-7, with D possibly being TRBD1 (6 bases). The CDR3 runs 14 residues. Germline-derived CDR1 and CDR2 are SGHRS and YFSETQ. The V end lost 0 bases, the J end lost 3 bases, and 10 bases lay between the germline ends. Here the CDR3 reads CASSLGEGGYEQYF. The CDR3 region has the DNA TGCGCCAGCAGCTTGGGGGAAGGGGGCTACGAGCAGTACTTC.

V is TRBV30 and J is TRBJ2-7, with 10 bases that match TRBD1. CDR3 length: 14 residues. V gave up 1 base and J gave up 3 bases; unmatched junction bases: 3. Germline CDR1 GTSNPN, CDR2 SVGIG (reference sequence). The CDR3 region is CAWSAGQGIYEQYF. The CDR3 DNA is TGTGCCTGGAGTGCGGGACAGGGGATCTACGAGCAGTACTTC.

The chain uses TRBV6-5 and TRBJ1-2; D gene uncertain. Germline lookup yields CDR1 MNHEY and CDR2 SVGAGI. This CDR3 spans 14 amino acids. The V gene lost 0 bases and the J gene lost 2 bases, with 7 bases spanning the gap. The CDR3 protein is CASSYSTKNYGYTF. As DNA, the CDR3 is TGTGCCAGCAGTTACTCGACAAAAAACTATGGCTACACCTTC.

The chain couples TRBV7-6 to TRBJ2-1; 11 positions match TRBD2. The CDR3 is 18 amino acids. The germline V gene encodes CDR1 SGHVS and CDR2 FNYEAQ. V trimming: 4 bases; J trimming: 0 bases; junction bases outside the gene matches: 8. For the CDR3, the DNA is TGTGCCAGCAGCTCCTGGACTAGCGGGTTTAGCTCCTACAATGAGCAGTTCTTC. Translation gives CASSSWTSGFSSYNEQFF. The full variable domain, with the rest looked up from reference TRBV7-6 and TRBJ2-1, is GAGVSQSPRYKVTKRGQDVALRCDPISGHVSLYWYRQALGQGPEFLTYFNYEAQQDKSGLPNDRFSAERPEGSISTLTIQRTEQRDSAMYRCASSSWTSGFSSYNEQFFGPGTRLTVL.

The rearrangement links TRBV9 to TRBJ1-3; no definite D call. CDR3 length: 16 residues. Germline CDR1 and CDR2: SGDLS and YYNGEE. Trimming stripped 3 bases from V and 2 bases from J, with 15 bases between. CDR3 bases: TGTGCCAGCAGCGCCGCCGGGAGTTTTGCTGGAAACACCATATATTTT. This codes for CASSAAGSFAGNTIYF.

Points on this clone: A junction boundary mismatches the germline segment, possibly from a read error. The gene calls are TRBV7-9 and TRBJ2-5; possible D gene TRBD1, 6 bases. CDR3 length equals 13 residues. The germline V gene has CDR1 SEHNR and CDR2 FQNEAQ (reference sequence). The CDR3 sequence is CSSSLAGEETQYF. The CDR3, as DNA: TGTTCCAGCAGCTTAGCAGGGGAAGAGACCCAGTACTTC.

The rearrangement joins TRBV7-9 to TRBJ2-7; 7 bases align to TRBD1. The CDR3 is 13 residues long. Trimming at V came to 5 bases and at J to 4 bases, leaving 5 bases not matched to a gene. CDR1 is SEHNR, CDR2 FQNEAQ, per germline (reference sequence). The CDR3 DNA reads TGTGCCAGCAGCGGGACAGAGGCTTACGAGCAGTACTTC. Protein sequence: CASSGTEAYEQYF.

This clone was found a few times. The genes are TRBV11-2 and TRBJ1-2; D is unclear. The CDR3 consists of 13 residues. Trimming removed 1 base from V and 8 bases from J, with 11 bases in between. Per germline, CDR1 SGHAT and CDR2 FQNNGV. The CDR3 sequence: CASSLVRYEGYTF. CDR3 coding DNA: TGTGCCAGCAGCTTAGTTCGTTACGAGGGCTACACCTTC.

DNA of the CDR3: TGTGCCTGGAATGGCCAGGGGCTTCGTTCACCCCTCCACTTT. As protein: CAWNGQGLRSPLHF. The J gene is TRBJ1-6, the V gene TRBV30; D may be TRBD1 (6 bases). In germline, CDR1 is GTSNPN, CDR2 SVGIG (reference sequence). CDR3 size: 14 residues. Trimming left V 4 bases short and J 9 bases short, with 16 bases between. The whole variable domain, filled in from reference TRBV30 and TRBJ1-6, reads SQTIHQWPATLVQPVGSPLSLECTVEGTSNPNLYWYRQAAGRGLQLLFYSVGIGQISSEVPQNLSASRPQDRQFILSSKKLLLSDSGFYLCAWNGQGLRSPLHFGNGTRLTVT.

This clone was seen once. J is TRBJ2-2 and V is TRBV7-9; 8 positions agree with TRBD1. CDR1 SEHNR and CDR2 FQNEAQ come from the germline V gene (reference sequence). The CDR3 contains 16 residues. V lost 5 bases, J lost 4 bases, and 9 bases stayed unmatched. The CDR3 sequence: CASSPTGAGTTGELFF. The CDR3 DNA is TGTGCCAGCAGCCCGACAGGGGCCGGGACCACCGGGGAGCTGTTTTTT.

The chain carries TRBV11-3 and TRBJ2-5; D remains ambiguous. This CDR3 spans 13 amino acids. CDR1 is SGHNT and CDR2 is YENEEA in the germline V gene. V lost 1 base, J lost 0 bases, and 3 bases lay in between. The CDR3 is CASSLADQETQYF. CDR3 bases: TGTGCCAGCAGCTTAGCTGACCAAGAGACCCAGTACTTC.

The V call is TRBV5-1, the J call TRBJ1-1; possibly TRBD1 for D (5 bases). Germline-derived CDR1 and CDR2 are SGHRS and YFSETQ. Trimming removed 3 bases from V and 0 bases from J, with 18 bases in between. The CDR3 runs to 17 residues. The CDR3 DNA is TGCGCCAGCAGCTCGACCTACACCGGGACTTTGAACACTGAAGCTTTCTTT. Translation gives CASSSTYTGTLNTEAFF. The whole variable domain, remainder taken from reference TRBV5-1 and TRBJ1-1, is KAGVTQTPRYLIKTRGQQVTLSCSPISGHRSVSWYQQTPGQGLQFLFEYFSETQRNKGNFPGRFSGRQFSNSRSEMNVSTLELGDSALYLCASSSTYTGTLNTEAFFGQGTRLTVV.

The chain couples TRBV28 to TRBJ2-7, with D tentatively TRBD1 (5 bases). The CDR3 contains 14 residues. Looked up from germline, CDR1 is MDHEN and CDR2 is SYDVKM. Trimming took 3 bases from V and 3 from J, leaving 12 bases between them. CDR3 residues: CASSFPGWDYEQYF. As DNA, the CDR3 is TGTGCCAGCAGTTTCCCAGGGTGGGACTACGAGCAGTACTTC.

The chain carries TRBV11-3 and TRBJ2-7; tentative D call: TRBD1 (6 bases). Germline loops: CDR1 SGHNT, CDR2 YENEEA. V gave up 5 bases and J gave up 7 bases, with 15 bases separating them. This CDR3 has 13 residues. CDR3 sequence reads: CASSDDRSGEQYF. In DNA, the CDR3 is TGTGCCAGCAGCGACGACAGGTCTGGGGAGCAGTACTTC.

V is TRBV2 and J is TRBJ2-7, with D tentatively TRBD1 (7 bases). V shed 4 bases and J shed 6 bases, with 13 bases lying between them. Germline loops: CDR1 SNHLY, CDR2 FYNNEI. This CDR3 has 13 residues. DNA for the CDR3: TGTGCCAGCAGTGGACAGGGAGGATCCGAGCAGTACTTC. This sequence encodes CASSGQGGSEQYF.

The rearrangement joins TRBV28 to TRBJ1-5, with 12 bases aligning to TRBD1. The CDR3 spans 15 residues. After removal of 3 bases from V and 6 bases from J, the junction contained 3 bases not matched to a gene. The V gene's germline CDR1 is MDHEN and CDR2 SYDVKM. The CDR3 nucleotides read TGTGCCAGCAGTTTGGGACAGGGGGCATTTCAGCCCCAGCATTTT. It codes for CASSLGQGAFQPQHF.

Here the CDR3 DNA reads TGTGCCAGCAGTCTGACAGGGAGTAGTGAGCAGTACTTC. The encoded protein is CASSLTGSSEQYF. V gene TRBV28 combines with J gene TRBJ2-5; 7 bases agree with TRBD1. The CDR3 is 13 residues long. V gave up 5 bases and J gave up 11 bases; unmatched junction bases: 11. Germline V gives CDR1 MDHEN, CDR2 SYDVKM.

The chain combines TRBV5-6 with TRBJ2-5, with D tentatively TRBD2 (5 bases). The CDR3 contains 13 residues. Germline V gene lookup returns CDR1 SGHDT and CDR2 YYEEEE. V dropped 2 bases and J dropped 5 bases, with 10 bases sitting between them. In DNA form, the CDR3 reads TGTGCCAGCAGCTTCGGGAATTTGGAGACCCAGTACTTC. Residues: CASSFGNLETQYF.

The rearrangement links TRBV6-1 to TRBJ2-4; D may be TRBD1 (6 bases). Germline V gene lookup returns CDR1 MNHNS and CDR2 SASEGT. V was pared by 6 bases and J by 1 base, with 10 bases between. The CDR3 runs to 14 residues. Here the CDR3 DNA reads TGTGCCAGCAGGGCAACAGGGGCCAAAAACATTCAGTACTTC. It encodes CASRATGAKNIQYF.

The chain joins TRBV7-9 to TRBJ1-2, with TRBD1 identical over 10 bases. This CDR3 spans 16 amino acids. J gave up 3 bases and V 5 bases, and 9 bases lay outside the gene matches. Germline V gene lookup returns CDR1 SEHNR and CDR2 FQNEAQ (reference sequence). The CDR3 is CASSPYTGTGDYGYTF. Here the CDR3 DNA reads TGTGCCAGCAGCCCCTACACCGGGACAGGGGACTATGGCTACACCTTC.